What follows are 5 T cell receptor beta chains derived from one specimen sequenced in a study of spatial heterogeneity in lung cancer (dated by TCRdb to the late 2010s). Their specific antigens are unknown. The time point label for this specimen denotes: sample taken at primary tumor resection. The research as a whole found: The number of expanded intratumoral alpha and beta TCRs correlated with the tumor nonsynonymous mutation count.

The library was built by means of 5' RACE. Sequencing instrument: NextSeq 500. Using fastp trimming at Q25 and MiXCR clonotype assembly, TCRdb reanalyzed the public sequencing data and kept in-frame beta chains. Every CDR3 protein is listed once, alongside the most common genes and DNA of its rows. This sample is represented by some 100,000 distinct CDR3 sequences; roughly 4.5% of them were singletons. Less than 25% of the sample goes to the ten largest clones. The sequenced sample was lung tumor tissue, obtained at surgery. Receptor source: a male donor with early-stage non-small cell lung cancer.

This clonotype was picked up a small number of times. This rearrangement joins TRBV28 to TRBJ1-5, with D hard to call. This CDR3 comprises 15 residues. From germline, CDR1 is MDHEN and CDR2 SYDVKM. Trimming pared 5 bases from V and 2 bases from J, leaving 13 bases between. CDR3 region: CASSLRPTGNQPQHF. CDR3 sequence (DNA): TGTGCCAGCAGTCTAAGGCCCACGGGCAATCAGCCCCAGCATTTT. The full variable domain, with the rest looked up from reference TRBV28 and TRBJ1-5, is DVKVTQSSRYLVKRTGEKVFLECVQDMDHENMFWYRQDPGLGLRLIYFSYDVKMKEKGDIPEGYSVSREKKERFSLILESASTNQTSMYLCASSLRPTGNQPQHFGDGTRLSIL.

This clonotype was seen repeatedly, ten times or more. The chain carries TRBV12-3 or TRBV12-4 and TRBJ2-7, with D possibly TRBD1 on 6 matching bases. With 6 bases removed from V and 6 bases from J, the gap between germline ends came to 15 bases. The CDR3 spans 13 residues. CDR3 coding DNA: TGTGCCAGCAGGAGATCGAGAGGGGGCGAGCAGTACTTC. Protein sequence: CASRRSRGGEQYF.

This clonotype was detected ten times or more. The chain employs TRBV28 and TRBJ1-1; D unclear. The V gene lost 1 base and the J gene lost 1 base, with 7 bases spanning the gap. CDR3 length: 14 residues. Looked up from germline, CDR1 is MDHEN and CDR2 is SYDVKM. The CDR3 region has the DNA TGTGCCAGCAGTTTATCGCAGAAGAACACTGAAGCTTTCTTT. Protein sequence: CASSLSQKNTEAFF.

This clonotype has a count of ten or more. This sequence joins TRBV11-1 and TRBJ2-5, with D unclear. The CDR3 is 16 residues long. V lost 3 bases and J 3 bases, leaving 17 bases between the germline ends. Germline V gene lookup returns CDR1 SGHAT and CDR2 FQDESV (reference sequence). The CDR3 DNA follows: TGTGCCAGCAGCTTTGACCCCTCCGCCCGGAAAGAGACCCAGTACTTC. Translating gives CASSFDPSARKETQYF.

This clonotype was seen at least ten times. J is TRBJ2-7 and V is TRBV30; the D gene is possibly TRBD2 (6 bases). Deletions cut 0 bases from V and 7 bases from J, with 13 bases between. The CDR3 contains 13 residues. Germline lookup yields CDR1 GTSNPN and CDR2 SVGIG (reference sequence). The CDR3 nucleotides are TGTGCCTGGAGTGTAGGAGGGTTCGGGGAGCAGTACTTC. Protein sequence: CAWSVGGFGEQYF.